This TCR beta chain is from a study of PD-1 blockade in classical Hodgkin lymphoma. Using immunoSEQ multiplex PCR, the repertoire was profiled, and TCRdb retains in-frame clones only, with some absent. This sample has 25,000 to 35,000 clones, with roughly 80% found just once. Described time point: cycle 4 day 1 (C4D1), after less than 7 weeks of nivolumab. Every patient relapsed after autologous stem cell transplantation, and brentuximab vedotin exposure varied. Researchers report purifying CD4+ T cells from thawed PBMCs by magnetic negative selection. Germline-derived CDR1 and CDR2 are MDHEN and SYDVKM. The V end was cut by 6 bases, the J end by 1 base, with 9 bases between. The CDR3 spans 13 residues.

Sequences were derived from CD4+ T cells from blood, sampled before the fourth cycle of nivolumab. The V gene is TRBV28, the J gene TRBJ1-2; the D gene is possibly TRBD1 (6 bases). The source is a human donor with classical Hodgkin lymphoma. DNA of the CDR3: TGTGCCAGCAGGTGGGACATTAACTATGGCTACACCTTC. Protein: CASRWDINYGYTF.